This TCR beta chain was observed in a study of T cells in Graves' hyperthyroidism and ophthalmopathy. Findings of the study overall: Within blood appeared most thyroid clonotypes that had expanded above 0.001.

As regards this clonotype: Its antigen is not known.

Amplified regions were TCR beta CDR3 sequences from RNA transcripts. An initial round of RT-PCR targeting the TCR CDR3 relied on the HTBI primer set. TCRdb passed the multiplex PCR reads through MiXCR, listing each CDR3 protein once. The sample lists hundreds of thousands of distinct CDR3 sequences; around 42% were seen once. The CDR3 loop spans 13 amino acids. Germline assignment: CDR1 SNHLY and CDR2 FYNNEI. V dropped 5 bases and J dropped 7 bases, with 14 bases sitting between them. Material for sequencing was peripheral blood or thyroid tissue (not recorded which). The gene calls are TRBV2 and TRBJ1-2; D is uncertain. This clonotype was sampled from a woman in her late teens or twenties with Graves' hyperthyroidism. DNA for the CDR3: TGTGCCAGCAGTTACAAGGACGGCGGTGGCTACACCTTC. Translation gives CASSYKDGGGYTF.